This T cell receptor beta chain was captured by sequencing in a study of T cells in Graves' hyperthyroidism and ophthalmopathy. Researchers took RNA transcripts and amplified the TCR beta CDR3 regions from them. The study used the HTBI primer set for a first-round RT-PCR of the TCR CDR3. MiXCR, run by TCRdb on the multiplex PCR reads, gives a single entry per CDR3 protein. The table has around 110,000 distinct CDR3 sequences, about 17% seen once; the top ten hold around 44%. Graves' hyperthyroidism showing no ophthalmopathy progression within 18 months was considered stable. These patients, aged 18 to 65, had recently diagnosed hyperthyroidism lasting under 2 months. Notes on the study in general: Most clonotypes expanded in thyroid above 0.001 were likewise present in blood. Ophthalmopathy was identified by the model a median around 6.9 months ahead of onset.

There are 17 residues in the CDR3. Trimming took off 0 bases at V and 9 bases at J, with 21 bases between the two ends. CDR1 MNHEY and CDR2 SVGAGI come from the germline V gene. This clonotype has at least ten counts. Its antigen remains unidentified. This rearrangement joins TRBV6-5 to TRBJ1-5; D uncertain. Input material: blood. The clonotype originates from a woman in her fifties or sixties with Graves' hyperthyroidism. The CDR3 bases are TGTGCCAGCAGTTACTCGGAGATCAACCCACGTACCCGGCCCCAGCATTTT. Protein sequence: CASSYSEINPRTRPQHF.